This T cell receptor (beta chain) came from a study of T cell responses to AZD1222 COVID-19 vaccine. Profiling relied on immunoSEQ multiplex PCR, and the TCRdb table lists in-frame clones only, not all of them. The profile shows 120,000 or so clones, about 79% of them singletons. With respect to this clone: Its antigen is undetermined.

Findings and limits, study-wide: Mostly white British, mostly female donors; authors suggested clonal diversity may be underestimated. Spike-specific TCR breadth rose after two AZD1222 doses, and depth rose as well. CD4 TCRs covered the whole spike, strongest at regions 160-218 and 743-854.

Second-dose intervals near 4 or 12 weeks were combined. This TCR was recovered from an adult who received the AZD1222 COVID-19 vaccine. The specimen was peripheral blood, collected 28 days after the second AZD1222 dose.

The chain's CDR3 is CASSRSGFGNTIYF. CDR3 bases: TGTGCCAGCAGTAGGAGTGGATTTGGAAACACCATATATTTT. The chain uses TRBV6-2 or TRBV6-3 and TRBJ1-3; D ambiguous. V dropped 5 bases and J dropped 3 bases, with 11 bases sitting between them. Per germline, CDR1 MNHEY and CDR2 SVGEGT. This CDR3 is 14 amino acids long.